This note documents a single TCR beta chain sequence. From germline, CDR1 is SGHRS and CDR2 YFSETQ. Unmatched junction bases numbered 11, after V lost 7 bases and J lost 4 bases. The CDR3 totals 15 residues. The source of the sample is a study of resident and recirculating memory T cells in vitiligo. The repertoire was sequenced with immunoSEQ multiplex PCR; TCRdb's copy has only in-frame clones and lacks some. The sample lists 40,000 to 50,000 clones; 80% to 95% were seen once. The TCR comes from a male donor with vitiligo. The chain joins TRBV5-1 to TRBJ2-3; 8 positions agree with TRBD2. The material sequenced was blood. In DNA form, the CDR3 reads TGCGCCAGCTGGGAGAGCGGGGGTAACTCAGATACGCAGTATTTT. It yields the protein CASWESGGNSDTQYF.